Sequencing of this T cell receptor (beta chain) was carried out in a study of response to subunit inactivated influenza vaccine. Study conclusions and caveats: Only a handful of new T cells, the authors suggested, are recruited with each seasonal influenza vaccination.

TCRdb processed the RT-PCR reads anew with MiXCR; each CDR3 protein has one entry. The sample includes about 190,000 distinct CDR3 sequences, approximately 15% of them seen just once. V lost 4 bases and J lost 10, with 17 bases in between. Germline CDR1 MNHEY, CDR2 SMNVEV (reference sequence). CDR3 length equals 15 residues. On this clonotype: Its antigen remains unknown.

J is TRBJ1-6 and V is TRBV27; D unresolved. The sequences come from CD8+ T cells sorted from PBMCs, collected roughly 5 days after vaccination. The receptor was isolated from a man over 45 who received an inactivated influenza vaccine. In nucleotides, the CDR3 is TGTGCCAGCAGTTCTTGGGAGGAGGTCGACTCACCCCTCCACTTT. It yields the protein CASSSWEEVDSPLHF.